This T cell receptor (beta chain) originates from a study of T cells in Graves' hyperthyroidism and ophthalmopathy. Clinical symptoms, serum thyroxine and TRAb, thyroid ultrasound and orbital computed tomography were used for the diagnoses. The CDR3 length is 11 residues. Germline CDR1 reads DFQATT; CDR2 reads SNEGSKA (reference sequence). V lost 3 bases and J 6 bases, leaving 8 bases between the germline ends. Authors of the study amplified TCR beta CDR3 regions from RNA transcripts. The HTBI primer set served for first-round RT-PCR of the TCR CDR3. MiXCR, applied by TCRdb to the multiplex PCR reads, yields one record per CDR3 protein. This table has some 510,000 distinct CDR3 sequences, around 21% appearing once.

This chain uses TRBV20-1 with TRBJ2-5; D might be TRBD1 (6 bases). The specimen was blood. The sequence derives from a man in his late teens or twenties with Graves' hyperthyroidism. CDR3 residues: CSASQGQTQYF. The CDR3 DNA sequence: TGCAGTGCTAGTCAGGGGCAGACCCAGTACTTC.